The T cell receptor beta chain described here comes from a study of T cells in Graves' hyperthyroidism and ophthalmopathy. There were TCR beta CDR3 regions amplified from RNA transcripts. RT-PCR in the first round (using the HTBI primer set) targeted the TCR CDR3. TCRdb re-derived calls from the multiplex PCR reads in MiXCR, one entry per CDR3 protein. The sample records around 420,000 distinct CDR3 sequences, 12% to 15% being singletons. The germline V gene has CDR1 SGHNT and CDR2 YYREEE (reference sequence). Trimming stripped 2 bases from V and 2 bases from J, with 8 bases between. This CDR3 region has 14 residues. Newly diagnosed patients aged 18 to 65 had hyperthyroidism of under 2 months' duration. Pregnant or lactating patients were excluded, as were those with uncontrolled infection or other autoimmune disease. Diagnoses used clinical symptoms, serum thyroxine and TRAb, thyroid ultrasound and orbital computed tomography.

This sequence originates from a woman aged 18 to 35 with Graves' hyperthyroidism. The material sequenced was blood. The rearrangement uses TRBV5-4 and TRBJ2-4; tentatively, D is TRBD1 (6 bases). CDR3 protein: CASSLQGPKNIQYF. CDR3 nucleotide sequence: TGTGCCAGCAGCTTACAGGGACCCAAAAACATTCAGTACTTC. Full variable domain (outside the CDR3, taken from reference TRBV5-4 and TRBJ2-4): ETGVTQSPTHLIKTRGQQVTLRCSSQSGHNTVSWYQQALGQGPQFIFQYYREEENGRGNFPPRFSGLQFPNYSSELNVNALELDDSALYLCASSLQGPKNIQYFGAGTRLSVL.